This is a list of T cell receptor beta chains from one sample in a study of T-cell reconstitution after alpha-beta-depleted transplantation in children. TCRdb redid the calling of the PCR reads with MiXCR, one entry per CDR3 protein. The table lists 380,000 or so distinct CDR3 sequences, 10% to 15% of them singletons. The sample here was PBMCs, taken from the stem cell graft. Receptors originate from a human donor who donated a stem cell graft to a child with Fanconi anemia. Both conserved end residues are part of each CDR3. Each record gives: D gene, V gene, J gene, clone size, CDR3 DNA, CDR3 protein. D genes are given only for firm matches. The size entry is marked missing in some rows and otherwise reads once, few, many or a size class.

d_gene: TRBD2
v_gene: TRBV5-5
j_gene: TRBJ2-3
abundance: once
CDR3nt: TGTGCCAGCAGCTTGAGGTCAGCGGGGGGTCCAGATACGCAGTATTTT
CDR3aa: CASSLRSAGGPDTQYF

d_gene: TRBD1
v_gene: TRBV20-1
j_gene: TRBJ1-1
abundance: few
CDR3nt: TGCAGTGCTACCAGGGGGGGGAACACTGAAGCTTTCTTT
CDR3aa: CSATRGGNTEAFF

d_gene: -
v_gene: TRBV12-3/TRBV12-4
j_gene: TRBJ2-7
abundance: -
CDR3nt: TGTGCCAGCGGCCGGGGGCGGGACGTTCGGGAGCAGTACTTC
CDR3aa: CASGRGRDVREQYF

d_gene: -
v_gene: TRBV29-1
j_gene: TRBJ1-6
abundance: few
CDR3nt: TGCAGCGTAATGGACGGTACGGGGACACCCCTCCACTTT
CDR3aa: CSVMDGTGTPLHF

d_gene: -
v_gene: TRBV4-3
j_gene: TRBJ2-2
abundance: -
CDR3nt: TGCGCCAGCAGCCAAGATCAGGGGGGCGCGACCGGGGAGCTGTTTTTT
CDR3aa: CASSQDQGGATGELFF

d_gene: TRBD1
v_gene: TRBV6-5
j_gene: TRBJ1-6
abundance: -
CDR3nt: TGTGCCAGCAGTAACGGACAGGGGGCTGGTTCACCCCTCCACTTT
CDR3aa: CASSNGQGAGSPLHF

d_gene: TRBD2
v_gene: TRBV20-1
j_gene: TRBJ2-5
abundance: -
CDR3nt: TGCAGTGCCGCGGGTAGCGGGGGGACTGAAGAGACCCAGTACTTC
CDR3aa: CSAAGSGGTEETQYF

d_gene: -
v_gene: TRBV7-9
j_gene: TRBJ2-5
abundance: many
CDR3nt: TGTGCCAGCAGCTTAGGACAGCTGTACCAAGAGACCCAGTACTTC
CDR3aa: CASSLGQLYQETQYF

d_gene: -
v_gene: TRBV28
j_gene: TRBJ2-3
abundance: -
CDR3nt: TGTGCCAGCACCCAGGACAGAATATCCGATACGCAGTATTTT
CDR3aa: CASTQDRISDTQYF

d_gene: -
v_gene: TRBV12-3/TRBV12-4
j_gene: TRBJ1-2
abundance: few
CDR3nt: TGTGCCAGCAGTTTACACAGGGATGGTGGCTACACCTTC
CDR3aa: CASSLHRDGGYTF

d_gene: TRBD2
v_gene: TRBV6-2/TRBV6-3
j_gene: TRBJ2-1
abundance: many
CDR3nt: TGTGCCAGCAGTTTAGTTGGACTAGCCACGAATGAGCAGTTCTTC
CDR3aa: CASSLVGLATNEQFF

d_gene: -
v_gene: TRBV2
j_gene: TRBJ1-1
abundance: many
CDR3nt: TGTGCCAGCGACCGGGACGCGGGAGGTGAAGCTTTCTTT
CDR3aa: CASDRDAGGEAFF

d_gene: -
v_gene: TRBV15
j_gene: TRBJ2-7
abundance: -
CDR3nt: TGTGCCACCAGCAGAGATCTCGGGGTACCTGAGCAGTACTTC
CDR3aa: CATSRDLGVPEQYF

d_gene: -
v_gene: TRBV6-2/TRBV6-3
j_gene: TRBJ2-4
abundance: few
CDR3nt: TGTGCCAGCAGTTCCCTCTTTGAGGCCAGAGCCAAAAACATTCAGTACTTC
CDR3aa: CASSSLFEARAKNIQYF

d_gene: -
v_gene: TRBV5-1
j_gene: TRBJ1-2
abundance: -
CDR3nt: TGCGCCAGCAGCTTGGCGCAGGGAGGAAATGGCTACACCTTC
CDR3aa: CASSLAQGGNGYTF

d_gene: TRBD1
v_gene: TRBV5-1
j_gene: TRBJ1-4
abundance: few
CDR3nt: TGCGCCAGCGGTACTAATGGACAGGGAGAGGAAAAACTGTTTTTT
CDR3aa: CASGTNGQGEEKLFF

d_gene: -
v_gene: TRBV2
j_gene: TRBJ1-5
abundance: -
CDR3nt: TGTGCCAGCAGTGAACAGGGAGGTGGATCAGCGAAATATTTT
CDR3aa: CASSEQGGGSAKYF

d_gene: -
v_gene: TRBV3-1
j_gene: TRBJ2-2
abundance: -
CDR3nt: TGTGCCAGCAGCCAAGGACAGCCGGGCGGGGAGCTGTTTTTT
CDR3aa: CASSQGQPGGELFF

d_gene: -
v_gene: TRBV10-3
j_gene: TRBJ1-5
abundance: -
CDR3nt: TGTGCCATCAGTGAGTCCGGGGTGTCCCAGCATTTT
CDR3aa: CAISESGVSQHF

d_gene: TRBD1
v_gene: TRBV13
j_gene: TRBJ1-1
abundance: many
CDR3nt: TGTGCCAGCAGCTTATCAACAGGGGTGAACACTGAAGCTTTCTTT
CDR3aa: CASSLSTGVNTEAFF

d_gene: -
v_gene: TRBV5-1
j_gene: TRBJ2-5
abundance: -
CDR3nt: TGCGCCAGCAGCTTGGGACAGAATCAAGAGACCCAGTACTTC
CDR3aa: CASSLGQNQETQYF

d_gene: -
v_gene: TRBV9
j_gene: TRBJ2-5
abundance: many
CDR3nt: TGTGCCAGCAGCGCCAATCTAGCGCTCACTGAGACCCAGTACTTC
CDR3aa: CASSANLALTETQYF

d_gene: -
v_gene: TRBV3-1
j_gene: TRBJ1-4
abundance: -
CDR3nt: TGTGCCAGCCGAGCAGGGGAGACACATGGAAAACTGTTTTTT
CDR3aa: CASRAGETHGKLFF

d_gene: TRBD1
v_gene: TRBV25-1
j_gene: TRBJ2-2
abundance: -
CDR3nt: TGTGCCAGCAGTCAAACAGGGGGCGATGGCACCGGGGAGCTGTTTTTT
CDR3aa: CASSQTGGDGTGELFF

d_gene: -
v_gene: TRBV6-1
j_gene: TRBJ2-1
abundance: few
CDR3nt: TGTGCCAGCAGTGAACCTCGGCGGGGCTACAATGAGCAGTTCTTC
CDR3aa: CASSEPRRGYNEQFF

d_gene: -
v_gene: TRBV2
j_gene: TRBJ2-2
abundance: many
CDR3nt: TGTGCCAGCAGTGAGCAGGGCACCGGGGAGCTGTTTTTT
CDR3aa: CASSEQGTGELFF

d_gene: TRBD1
v_gene: TRBV27
j_gene: TRBJ1-6
abundance: -
CDR3nt: TGTGCCAGCAGTCCATGGGACAGGGGGGCGAATTCACCCCTCCACTTT
CDR3aa: CASSPWDRGANSPLHF

d_gene: TRBD1
v_gene: TRBV20-1
j_gene: TRBJ1-1
abundance: once
CDR3nt: TGCAGTGCTAGCGGAAGGGACAGGGGATCTGAAGCTTTCTTT
CDR3aa: CSASGRDRGSEAFF

d_gene: -
v_gene: TRBV15
j_gene: TRBJ2-5
abundance: many
CDR3nt: TGTGCCACCAGCAGAACCTACAGGGAGACCCAGTACTTC
CDR3aa: CATSRTYRETQYF

d_gene: -
v_gene: TRBV29-1
j_gene: TRBJ1-1
abundance: few
CDR3nt: TGCAGCGTCAAAAGGAACACTGAAGCTTTCTTT
CDR3aa: CSVKRNTEAFF

d_gene: TRBD2
v_gene: TRBV6-2/TRBV6-3
j_gene: TRBJ2-5
abundance: -
CDR3nt: TGTGCCAGCAGTTCCTTTCCATCTAGCGGGCCTCAAGAGACCCAGTACTTC
CDR3aa: CASSSFPSSGPQETQYF

d_gene: TRBD1
v_gene: TRBV2
j_gene: TRBJ2-1
abundance: -
CDR3nt: TGTGCCAGCAGTCCGGGACAGACTAATGAGCAGTTCTTC
CDR3aa: CASSPGQTNEQFF